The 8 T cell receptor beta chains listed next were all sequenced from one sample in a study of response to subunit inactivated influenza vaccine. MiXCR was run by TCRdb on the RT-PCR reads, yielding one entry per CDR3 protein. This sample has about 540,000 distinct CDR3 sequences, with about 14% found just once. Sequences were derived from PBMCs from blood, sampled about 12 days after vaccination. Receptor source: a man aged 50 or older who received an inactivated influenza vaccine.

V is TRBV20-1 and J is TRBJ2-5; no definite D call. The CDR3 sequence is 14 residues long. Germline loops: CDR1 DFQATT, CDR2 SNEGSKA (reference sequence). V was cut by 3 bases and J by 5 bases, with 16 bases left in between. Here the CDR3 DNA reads TGCAGTGCTAGGGGCTACCGCCTGATGGAGACCCAGTACTTC. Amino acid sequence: CSARGYRLMETQYF.

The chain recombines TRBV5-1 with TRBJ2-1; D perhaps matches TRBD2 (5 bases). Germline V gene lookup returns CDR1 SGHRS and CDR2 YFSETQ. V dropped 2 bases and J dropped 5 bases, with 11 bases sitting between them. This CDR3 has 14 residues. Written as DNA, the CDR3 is TGCGCCAGCAGCTTACGAGAGGGAGACAATGAGCAGTTCTTC. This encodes CASSLREGDNEQFF.

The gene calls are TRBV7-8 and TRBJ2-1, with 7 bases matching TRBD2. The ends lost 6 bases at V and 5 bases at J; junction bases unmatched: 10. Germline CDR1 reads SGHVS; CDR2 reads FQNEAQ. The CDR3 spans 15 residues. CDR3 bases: TGTGCCAGCAGTCCCAGGACTAGGAACAACAATGAGCAGTTCTTC. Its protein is CASSPRTRNNNEQFF.

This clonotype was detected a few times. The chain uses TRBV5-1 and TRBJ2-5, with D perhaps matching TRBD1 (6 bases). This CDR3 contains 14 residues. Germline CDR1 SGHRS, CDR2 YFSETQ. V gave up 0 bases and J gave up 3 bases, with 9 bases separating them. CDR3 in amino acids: CASSLGRGKETQYF. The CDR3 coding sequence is TGCGCCAGCAGCTTGGGCAGGGGAAAAGAGACCCAGTACTTC.

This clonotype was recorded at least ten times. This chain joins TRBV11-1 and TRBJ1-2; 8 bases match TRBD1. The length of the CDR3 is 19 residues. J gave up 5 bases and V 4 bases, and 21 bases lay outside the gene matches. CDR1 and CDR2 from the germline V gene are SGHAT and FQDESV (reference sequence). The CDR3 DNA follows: TGTGCCAGCAGCTCCAGCAACCCCCGCACCGGGACAGGAACTTATGGCTACACCTTC. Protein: CASSSSNPRTGTGTYGYTF.

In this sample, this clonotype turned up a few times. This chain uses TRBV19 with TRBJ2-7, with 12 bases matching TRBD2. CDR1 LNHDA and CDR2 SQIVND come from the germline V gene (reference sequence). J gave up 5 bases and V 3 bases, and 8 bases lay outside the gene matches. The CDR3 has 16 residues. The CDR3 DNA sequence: TGTGCCAGTAGTATTAGACTAGCGGGAGCGGTGGACGAGCAGTACTTC. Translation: CASSIRLAGAVDEQYF.

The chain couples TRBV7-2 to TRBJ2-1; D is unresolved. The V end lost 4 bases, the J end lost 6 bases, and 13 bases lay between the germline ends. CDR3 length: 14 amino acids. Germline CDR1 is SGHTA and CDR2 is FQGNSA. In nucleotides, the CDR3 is TGTGCCAGCAGCTCAGTCGTCACCCGCAATGAGCAGTTCTTC. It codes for CASSSVVTRNEQFF.

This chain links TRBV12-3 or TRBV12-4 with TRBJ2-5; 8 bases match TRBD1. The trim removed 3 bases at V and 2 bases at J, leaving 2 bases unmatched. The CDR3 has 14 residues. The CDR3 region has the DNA TGTGCCAGCAGTTTCGGGACAGGACAAGAGACCCAGTACTTC. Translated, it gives CASSFGTGQETQYF.